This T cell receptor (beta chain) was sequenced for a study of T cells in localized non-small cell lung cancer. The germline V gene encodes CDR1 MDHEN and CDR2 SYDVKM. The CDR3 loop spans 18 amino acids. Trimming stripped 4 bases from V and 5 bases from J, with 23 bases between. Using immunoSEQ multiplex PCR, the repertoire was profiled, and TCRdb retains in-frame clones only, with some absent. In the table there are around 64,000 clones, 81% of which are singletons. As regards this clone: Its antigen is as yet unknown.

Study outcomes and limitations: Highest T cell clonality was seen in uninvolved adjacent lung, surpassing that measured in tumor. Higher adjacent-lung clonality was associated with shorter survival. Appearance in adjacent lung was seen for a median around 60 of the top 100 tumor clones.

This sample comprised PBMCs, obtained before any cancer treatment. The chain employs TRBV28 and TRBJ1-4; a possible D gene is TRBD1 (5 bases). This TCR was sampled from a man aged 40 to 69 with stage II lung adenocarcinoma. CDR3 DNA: TGTGCCAGCAGTTCCACCGGGACGGCCAACTCGGAGAATGAAAAACTGTTTTTT. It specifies CASSSTGTANSENEKLFF.